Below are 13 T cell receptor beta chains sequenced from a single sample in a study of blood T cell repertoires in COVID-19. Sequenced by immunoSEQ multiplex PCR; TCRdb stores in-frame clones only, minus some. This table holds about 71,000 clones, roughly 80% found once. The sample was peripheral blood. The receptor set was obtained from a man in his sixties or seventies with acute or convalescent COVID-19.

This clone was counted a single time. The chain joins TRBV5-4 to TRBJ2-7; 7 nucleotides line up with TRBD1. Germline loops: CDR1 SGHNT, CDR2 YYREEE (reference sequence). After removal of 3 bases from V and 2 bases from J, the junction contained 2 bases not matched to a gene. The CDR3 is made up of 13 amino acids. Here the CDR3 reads CASSSTGTYEQYF. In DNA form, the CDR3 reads TGTGCCAGCAGCTCGACAGGGACCTACGAGCAGTACTTC.

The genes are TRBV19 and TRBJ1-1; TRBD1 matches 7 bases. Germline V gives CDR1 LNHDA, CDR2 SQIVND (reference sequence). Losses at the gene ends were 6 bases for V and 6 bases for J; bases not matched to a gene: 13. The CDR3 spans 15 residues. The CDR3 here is CASSPTTGFGAEAFF. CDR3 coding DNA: TGTGCCAGTAGCCCTACGACAGGGTTCGGGGCTGAAGCTTTCTTT. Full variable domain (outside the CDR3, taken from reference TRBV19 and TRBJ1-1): DGGITQSPKYLFRKEGQNVTLSCEQNLNHDAMYWYRQDPGQGLRLIYYSQIVNDFQKGDIAEGYSVSREKKESFPLTVTSAQKNPTAFYLCASSPTTGFGAEAFFGQGTRLTVV.

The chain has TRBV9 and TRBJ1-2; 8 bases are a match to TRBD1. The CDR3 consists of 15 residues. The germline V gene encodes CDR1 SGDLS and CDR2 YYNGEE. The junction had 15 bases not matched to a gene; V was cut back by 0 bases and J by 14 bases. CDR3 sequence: CASSVEARGPQVRTF. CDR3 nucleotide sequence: TGTGCCAGCAGCGTAGAGGCCAGGGGGCCCCAGGTGCGAACCTTC.

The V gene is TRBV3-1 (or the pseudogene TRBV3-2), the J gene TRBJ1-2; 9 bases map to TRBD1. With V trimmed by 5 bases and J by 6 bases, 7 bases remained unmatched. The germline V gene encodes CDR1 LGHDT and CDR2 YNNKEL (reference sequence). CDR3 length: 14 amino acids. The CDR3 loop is CASSSWTGDDGYTF. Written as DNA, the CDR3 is TGTGCCAGCAGCTCGTGGACAGGGGACGATGGCTACACCTTC.

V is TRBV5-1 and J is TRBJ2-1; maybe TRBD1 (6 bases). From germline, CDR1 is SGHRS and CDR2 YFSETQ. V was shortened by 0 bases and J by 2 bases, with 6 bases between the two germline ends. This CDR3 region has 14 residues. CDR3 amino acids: CASSLGTAYNEQFF. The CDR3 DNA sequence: TGCGCCAGCAGCTTGGGGACAGCCTACAATGAGCAGTTCTTC.

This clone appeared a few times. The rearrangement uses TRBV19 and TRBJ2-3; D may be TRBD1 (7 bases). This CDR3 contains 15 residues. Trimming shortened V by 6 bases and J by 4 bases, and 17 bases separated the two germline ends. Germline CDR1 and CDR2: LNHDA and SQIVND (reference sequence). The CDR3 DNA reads TGTGCCAGTAGCAGGGGGGACTCCCGAGCAGATACGCAGTATTTT. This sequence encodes CASSRGDSRADTQYF.

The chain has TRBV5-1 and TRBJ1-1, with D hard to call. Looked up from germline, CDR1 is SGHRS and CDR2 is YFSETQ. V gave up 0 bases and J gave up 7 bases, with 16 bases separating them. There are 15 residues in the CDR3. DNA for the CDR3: TGCGCCAGCAGCTTGGCCCCCGGTAAGGCGGATGAAGCTTTCTTT. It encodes CASSLAPGKADEAFF.

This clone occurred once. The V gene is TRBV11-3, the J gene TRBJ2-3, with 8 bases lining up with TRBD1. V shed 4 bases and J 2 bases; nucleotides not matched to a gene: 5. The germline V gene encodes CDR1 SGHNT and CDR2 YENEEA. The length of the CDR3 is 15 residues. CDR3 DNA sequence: TGTGCCAGCAGCTCTCGGACAGGGAACACAGATACGCAGTATTTT. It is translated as CASSSRTGNTDTQYF.

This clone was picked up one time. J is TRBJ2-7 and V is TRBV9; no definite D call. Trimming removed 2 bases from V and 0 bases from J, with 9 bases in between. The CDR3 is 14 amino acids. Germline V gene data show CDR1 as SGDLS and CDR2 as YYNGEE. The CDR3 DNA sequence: TGTGCCAGCAGCGTCCAAATGAGCTCCTACGAGCAGTACTTC. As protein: CASSVQMSSYEQYF.

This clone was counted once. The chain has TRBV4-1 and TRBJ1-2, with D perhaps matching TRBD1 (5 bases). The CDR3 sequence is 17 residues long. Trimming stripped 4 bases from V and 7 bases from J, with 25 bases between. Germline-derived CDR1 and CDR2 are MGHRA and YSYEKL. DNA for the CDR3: TGCGCCAGCAGCCCAATAATAAATAGGAGGGGCGACAGTGGCTACACCTTC. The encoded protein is CASSPIINRRGDSGYTF.

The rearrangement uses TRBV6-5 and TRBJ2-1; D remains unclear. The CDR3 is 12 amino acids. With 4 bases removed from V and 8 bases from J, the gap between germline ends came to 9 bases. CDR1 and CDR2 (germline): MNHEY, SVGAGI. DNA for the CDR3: TGTGCCAGCAGTTTCAGCGCCCATGAGCAGTTCTTC. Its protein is CASSFSAHEQFF.

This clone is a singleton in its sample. DNA of the CDR3: TGCAGTGCTAGTTCGAGGGAACGGGAAAATGAGCAGTTCTTC. Protein: CSASSRERENEQFF. The genes are TRBV20-1 and TRBJ2-1, with TRBD2 as a possible D gene (5 bases). The CDR3 extends over 14 amino acids. Germline assignment: CDR1 DFQATT and CDR2 SNEGSKA (reference sequence). V lost 3 bases and J 7 bases, leaving 16 bases between the germline ends.

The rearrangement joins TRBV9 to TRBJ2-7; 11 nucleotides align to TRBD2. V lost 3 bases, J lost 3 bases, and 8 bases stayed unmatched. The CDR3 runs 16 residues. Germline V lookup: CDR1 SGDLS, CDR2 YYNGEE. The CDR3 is CASSGGLADGFYEQYF. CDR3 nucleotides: TGTGCCAGCAGCGGGGGACTAGCGGACGGTTTCTACGAGCAGTACTTC.